The 15 T cell receptor beta chains given below trace back to one sample, sequenced in a study of T cell responses to AZD1222 COVID-19 vaccine. TCRdb's table, derived via immunoSEQ multiplex PCR, lists solely in-frame clones and lacks some. The data contain over 95,000 clones, 80% to 95% of them singletons. Specimen: peripheral blood, collected on day 0 of AZD1222 vaccination. The source is an adult in good health.

The V gene is TRBV18, the J gene TRBJ1-2; weak D call: TRBD1 (5 bases). This CDR3 spans 14 amino acids. V shed 6 bases and J shed 3 bases, with 14 bases lying between them. Germline-derived CDR1 and CDR2 are KGHSH and LQKENI. This CDR3 reads CASSPKEGDYGYTF. The CDR3 coding sequence is TGTGCCAGCTCCCCCAAGGAAGGGGACTATGGCTACACCTTC.

The CDR3 coding sequence is TGTGCCAGCAGCTTTCGAGTGGTGGATGAGCAGTTCTTC. Its translation is CASSFRVVDEQFF. This sequence joins TRBV7-2 and TRBJ2-1; D is unclear. The CDR3 totals 13 residues. Trimming removed 3 bases from V and 8 bases from J, with 11 bases in between. Germline V lookup: CDR1 SGHTA, CDR2 FQGNSA. Full variable domain (rest looked up from reference TRBV7-2 and TRBJ2-1): GAGVSQSPSNKVTEKGKDVELRCDPISGHTALYWYRQSLGQGLEFLIYFQGNSAPDKSGLPSDRFSAERTGGSVSTLTIQRTQQEDSAVYLCASSFRVVDEQFFGPGTRLTVL.

The V call is TRBV18, the J call TRBJ1-5, with D perhaps matching TRBD1 (6 bases). There are 13 residues in the CDR3. V was shortened by 2 bases and J by 7 bases, with 9 bases between the two germline ends. Looked up from germline, CDR1 is KGHSH and CDR2 is LQKENI. The CDR3 loop is CASSPGGGQPQHF. The CDR3 nucleotides read TGTGCCAGCTCACCAGGGGGCGGGCAGCCCCAGCATTTT.

The chain employs TRBV29-1 and TRBJ1-2; D perhaps matches TRBD1 (5 bases). The CDR3 sequence is 13 residues long. Germline CDR1 and CDR2: SQVTM and ANQGSEA. V gave up 0 bases and J gave up 6 bases, with 11 bases separating them. CDR3 protein: CSVEDRVKNGYTF. The CDR3 coding sequence is TGCAGCGTTGAAGACAGGGTGAAAAATGGCTACACCTTC.

The V gene is TRBV29-1, the J gene TRBJ1-2; D is unclear. The length of the CDR3 is 12 residues. Germline V gene lookup returns CDR1 SQVTM and CDR2 ANQGSEA. V was cut by 2 bases and J by 2 bases, with 6 bases left in between. CDR3 region: CSVERGNYGYTF. Here the CDR3 DNA reads TGCAGCGTTGAACGCGGAAACTATGGCTACACCTTC.

The J gene is TRBJ2-1, the V gene TRBV7-9, with a tentative D call TRBD1 (5 bases). CDR3 size: 16 residues. Germline-derived CDR1 and CDR2 are SEHNR and FQNEAQ (reference sequence). Trimming pared 1 base from V and 7 bases from J, leaving 17 bases between. This chain's CDR3 is CASSLEVGVVGNEQFF. CDR3 nucleotide sequence: TGTGCCAGCAGCTTAGAGGTAGGGGTGGTTGGTAATGAGCAGTTCTTC.

The gene calls are TRBV6-2 or TRBV6-3 and TRBJ2-5, with 7 bases fitting TRBD1. Germline trimming cut 0 bases from V and 0 bases from J; bases unmatched to any gene: 4. This CDR3 is built from 16 residues. CDR1 is MNHEY, CDR2 SVGEGT, per germline. This CDR3 reads CASSYSHRGDQETQYF. CDR3 in DNA: TGTGCCAGCAGTTACTCTCACAGGGGAGACCAAGAGACCCAGTACTTC.

This clone was recorded many times. This chain connects TRBV6-5 to TRBJ1-2; D perhaps matches TRBD1 (5 bases). From germline, CDR1 is MNHEY and CDR2 SVGAGI. V lost 5 bases to trimming and J lost 8 bases, with 12 bases between them. There are 12 residues in the CDR3. The CDR3 bases are TGTGCCAGCAGTCCGGGGCCGATGGGCTACACCTTC. This sequence encodes CASSPGPMGYTF.

This chain links TRBV24-1 with TRBJ2-3; D is perhaps TRBD2 (5 bases). Looked up from germline, CDR1 is KGHDR and CDR2 is SFDVKD. The CDR3 length is 13 residues. The V and J ends lost 4 bases and 4 bases respectively, with 8 bases between them. The CDR3 region is CATSEEVSDTQYF. The CDR3 region has the DNA TGTGCCACCAGTGAGGAGGTGTCAGATACGCAGTATTTT.

The chain has TRBV12-5 and TRBJ1-2; a weak D match, TRBD1 (6 bases). V lost 6 bases and J 7 bases, leaving 15 bases between the germline ends. The CDR3 is 13 amino acids. Germline CDR1 reads LGHNT; CDR2 reads FRNRAP. CDR3: CASGPSGVGGYTF. The CDR3 DNA reads TGTGCTAGTGGACCATCAGGGGTGGGTGGCTACACCTTC. Together with reference TRBV12-5 and TRBJ1-2, the CDR3 gives the full variable domain: DARVTQTPRHKVTEMGQEVTMRCQPILGHNTVFWYRQTMMQGLELLAYFRNRAPLDDSGMPKDRFSAEMPDATLATLKIQPSEPRDSAVYFCASGPSGVGGYTFGSGTRLTVV.

This chain joins TRBV6-5 and TRBJ1-1, with TRBD1 matching over 10 bases. The V gene's germline CDR1 is MNHEY and CDR2 SVGAGI. Germline trimming cut 8 bases from V and 4 bases from J; bases unmatched to any gene: 4. The CDR3 runs to 13 residues. In DNA form, the CDR3 reads TGTGCCAGCGGCCGGGACAGGGGCACTGAAGCTTTCTTT. As protein: CASGRDRGTEAFF.

The chain is built from TRBV5-4 and TRBJ1-4, with TRBD1 as a possible D gene (5 bases). The germline V gene has CDR1 SGHNT and CDR2 YYREEE (reference sequence). This CDR3 spans 15 amino acids. Trimming removed 0 bases from V and 4 bases from J, with 10 bases in between. CDR3 protein: CASSLDRRFNEKLFF. The CDR3 DNA reads TGTGCCAGCAGCTTGGACAGGCGATTTAATGAAAAACTGTTTTTT. The full variable domain, its missing parts supplied by reference TRBV5-4 and TRBJ1-4, is ETGVTQSPTHLIKTRGQQVTLRCSSQSGHNTVSWYQQALGQGPQFIFQYYREEENGRGNFPPRFSGLQFPNYSSELNVNALELDDSALYLCASSLDRRFNEKLFFGSGTQLSVL.

This clone was detected only a few times. The chain is built from TRBV30 and TRBJ2-7; D may be TRBD2 (6 bases). The V gene lost 5 bases and the J gene lost 6 bases, with 11 bases spanning the gap. The CDR3 runs 11 residues. The V gene's germline CDR1 is GTSNPN and CDR2 SVGIG (reference sequence). The CDR3 region is CAWAGGSEQYF. DNA of the CDR3: TGTGCCTGGGCTGGAGGGTCCGAGCAGTACTTC. Together with reference TRBV30 and TRBJ2-7, the CDR3 gives the full variable domain: SQTIHQWPATLVQPVGSPLSLECTVEGTSNPNLYWYRQAAGRGLQLLFYSVGIGQISSEVPQNLSASRPQDRQFILSSKKLLLSDSGFYLCAWAGGSEQYFGPGTRLTVT.

The chain carries TRBV19 and TRBJ1-1; 8 nucleotides line up with TRBD1. The CDR3 spans 15 residues. CDR1 is LNHDA and CDR2 is SQIVND in the germline V gene (reference sequence). V lost 3 bases and J lost 1; bases outside the gene matches: 4. The CDR3 DNA sequence: TGTGCCAGTAGTATCTCCGGACAGGGGAACACTGAAGCTTTCTTT. Translating gives CASSISGQGNTEAFF. Full variable domain (rest looked up from reference TRBV19 and TRBJ1-1): DGGITQSPKYLFRKEGQNVTLSCEQNLNHDAMYWYRQDPGQGLRLIYYSQIVNDFQKGDIAEGYSVSREKKESFPLTVTSAQKNPTAFYLCASSISGQGNTEAFFGQGTRLTVV.

The V and J genes are TRBV19 and TRBJ1-2, with unresolved D. Per the germline V gene, CDR1 is LNHDA and CDR2 is SQIVND (reference sequence). V lost 5 bases, J lost 8 bases, and 9 bases lay in between. The length of the CDR3 is 11 residues. The CDR3 sequence is CASSGYRGYTF. The CDR3 region has the DNA TGTGCCAGTAGTGGGTACCGAGGCTACACCTTC.